The sequence of this T cell receptor beta chain was determined in a study of cytomegalovirus exposure and HLA in healthy donors. The V gene's germline CDR1 is GTSNPN and CDR2 SVGIG (reference sequence). The CDR3 is 12 amino acids. Study-wide points: Across all donors, roughly uniform sequencing depth was an assumption of the presence/absence analyses.

Each donor's status was that of a healthy bone marrow donor. Use of 60 Vbeta and 13 Jbeta primers characterized the PCR. Measured with immunoSEQ multiplex PCR; TCRdb has only the in-frame clones, and not every one. The table has about 170,000 clones, more than 70% seen once. Details on this clone: Its specificity is not known. One end of the junction fails to match germline, which may point to a read error.

Input material: PBMCs. This chain joins TRBV30 and TRBJ1-2, with D possibly matching TRBD1 (6 bases). The TCR sequence derives from a girl aged 10-17 years in good health and CMV-seronegative. CDR3 residues: CAWTKGDYGYNF. The CDR3 nucleotides are TGTGCCTGGACCAAGGGGGACTATGGCTACAACTTC. The full variable domain, with the rest looked up from reference TRBV30 and TRBJ1-2, is SQTIHQWPATLVQPVGSPLSLECTVEGTSNPNLYWYRQAAGRGLQLLFYSVGIGQISSEVPQNLSASRPQDRQFILSSKKLLLSDSGFYLCAWTKGDYGYNFGSGTRLTVV.